Below, 21 T cell receptor beta chains from the same sample are listed, as sequenced in a study of shared clonotypes between healthy human individuals. The data were produced by immunoSEQ multiplex PCR, yet TCRdb's version contains in-frame clones alone and is incomplete. The table lists about 490,000 clones, 70% to 80% of them singletons, with around 12% in the top ten. What was sequenced was PBMCs. All receptors come from a woman aged 40-49 years in good health. Some clones in this sample may be carry-over from other donors' samples.

The CDR3 loop is CASSFREQYF. For the CDR3, the DNA is TGTGCCAGCAGTTTCCGCGAGCAGTACTTC. The gene calls are TRBV27 and TRBJ2-7; D is unresolved. CDR1 is MNHEY and CDR2 is SMNVEV in the germline V gene (reference sequence). This CDR3 has 10 amino acids. Trimming took 3 bases from V and 6 from J, leaving 3 bases between them.

On this clone itself: The CDR3 carries no conserved terminal phenylalanine or tryptophan, so it likely arises from a read error. V is TRBV10-3 and J is TRBJ1-2, with D possibly matching TRBD1 (6 bases). The V and J ends lost 2 bases and 5 bases respectively, with 12 bases between them. The CDR3 has 14 residues. Germline lookup yields CDR1 ENHRY and CDR2 SYGVKD. CDR3 amino acids: CAISELAGAYGYTL. DNA of the CDR3: TGTGCCATCAGTGAGCTTGCAGGGGCTTATGGCTACACCCTC.

This clone turned up a few times. The V and J genes are TRBV19 and TRBJ1-1; D is ambiguous. Germline V gene lookup returns CDR1 LNHDA and CDR2 SQIVND (reference sequence). The V end lost 3 bases, the J end lost 3 bases, and 11 bases lay between the germline ends. CDR3 length: 14 amino acids. CDR3 DNA sequence: TGTGCCAGTAGTATCAGCCGATGGGACACTGAAGCTTTCTTT. Protein: CASSISRWDTEAFF.

The chain carries TRBV7-2 and TRBJ2-2; possibly TRBD2 for D (6 bases). Looked up from germline, CDR1 is SGHTA and CDR2 is FQGNSA. The CDR3 spans 15 residues. Trimming removed 2 bases from V and 6 bases from J, with 13 bases in between. The CDR3 coding sequence is TGTGCCAGCAGCTTAACTAGCACGGGACCCGGGGAGCTGTTTTTT. Its protein is CASSLTSTGPGELFF.

The chain employs TRBV6-6 and TRBJ1-3; 7 bases are a match to TRBD1. Per the germline V gene, CDR1 is MNHNY and CDR2 is SVGAGI (reference sequence). The CDR3 is made up of 14 amino acids. With V trimmed by 7 bases and J by 0 bases, 3 bases remained unmatched. The CDR3 sequence: CASTGDSSGNTIYF. DNA of the CDR3: TGTGCCAGCACCGGGGACAGCTCTGGAAACACCATATATTTT.

This rearrangement joins TRBV2 to TRBJ2-1; possible D gene TRBD1, 6 bases. The CDR3 runs to 13 residues. Trimming removed 6 bases at V and 7 bases at J, with 13 bases between. Germline CDR1 and CDR2: SNHLY and FYNNEI. The CDR3 reads CASSADSFNEQFF. The CDR3 coding sequence is TGTGCCAGCAGCGCGGACAGTTTTAATGAGCAGTTCTTC.

J is TRBJ2-7 and V is TRBV21-1; the table's D call of TRBD2 was not tested on the DNA. TRBV21-1 is assigned pseudogene status. The CDR3 has 15 amino acids. The CDR3 protein is CASSKGEGVDYEQYF. The CDR3 DNA reads TGTGCCAGCAGCAAAGGGGAGGGAGTGGACTACGAGCAGTACTTC.

The sample holds a few counts of this clone. The genes are TRBV7-8 and TRBJ1-5; 8 bases fit TRBD1. CDR1 and CDR2 (germline): SGHVS, FQNEAQ. V was clipped by 5 bases and J by 6 bases; unmatched bases: 6. The CDR3 runs 14 residues. The CDR3 is CASSHGQGFQPQHF. The CDR3 nucleotides are TGTGCCAGCAGCCATGGACAGGGTTTTCAGCCCCAGCATTTT.

Regarding this clone: At the DNA level, this CDR3 is encoded by other sequences in the same sample as well. The chain uses TRBV6-1 and TRBJ2-2; D perhaps matches TRBD1 (6 bases). The CDR3 is 14 residues long. Germline V gives CDR1 MNHNS, CDR2 SASEGT. V lost 6 bases and J 5 bases, leaving 13 bases between the germline ends. CDR3 amino acids: CASRTGLETGELFF. The CDR3 DNA follows: TGTGCCAGCAGAACAGGGTTGGAAACCGGGGAGCTGTTTTTT.

Here the CDR3 reads CAISGLAGVDTQYF. The CDR3 nucleotides are TGTGCCATCAGTGGTCTAGCGGGAGTGGATACGCAGTATTTT. The chain employs TRBV10-3 and TRBJ2-3; 10 bases line up with TRBD2. The CDR3 covers 14 residues. V was pared by 4 bases and J by 6 bases, with 4 bases of the junction left unmatched. CDR1 ENHRY and CDR2 SYGVKD come from the germline V gene.

A few counts support this clone. The CDR3 coding sequence is TGTGCCAGCAGTGGGGACAGGGACGAGCAGTACTTC. This translates into CASSGDRDEQYF. This chain joins TRBV28 and TRBJ2-7, with 9 positions matching TRBD1. This CDR3 spans 12 amino acids. Unmatched junction bases numbered 1, after V lost 5 bases and J lost 5 bases. CDR1 MDHEN and CDR2 SYDVKM come from the germline V gene.

This clone was picked up a small number of times. The chain is built from TRBV2 and TRBJ2-1; the D gene is possibly TRBD1 (5 bases). Germline assignment: CDR1 SNHLY and CDR2 FYNNEI. The ends were cut back, 6 bases at V and 8 bases at J, with 14 bases in the middle. The CDR3 loop spans 13 amino acids. The CDR3 region has the DNA TGTGCCAGCAGCGAGTCAGGGTTTGATGAGCAGTTCTTC. Its translation: CASSESGFDEQFF.

This chain uses TRBV2 with TRBJ2-2; D might be TRBD1 or TRBD2, each matching 5 bases. Germline CDR1 reads SNHLY; CDR2 reads FYNNEI. V dropped 6 bases and J dropped 1 base, with 9 bases sitting between them. The length of the CDR3 is 14 residues. The CDR3 DNA reads TGTGCCAGCAGGGGGACGGTGAACACCGGGGAGCTGTTTTTT. Translating gives CASRGTVNTGELFF.

Only a few counts were recorded for this clone. At the DNA level, this CDR3 is encoded by other sequences in the same sample as well. V gene TRBV2 combines with J gene TRBJ2-3; no clear D gene. V lost 4 bases and J lost 0, with 5 bases in between. The CDR3 consists of 13 residues. The germline V gene encodes CDR1 SNHLY and CDR2 FYNNEI. The CDR3 reads CASSGTSTDTQYF. In DNA, the CDR3 is TGTGCCAGCAGTGGAACTAGCACAGATACGCAGTATTTT.

V gene TRBV6-6 combines with J gene TRBJ2-7, with 11 bases matching TRBD2. Germline loops: CDR1 MNHNY, CDR2 SVGAGI (reference sequence). CDR3 length: 15 amino acids. With V trimmed by 8 bases and J by 2 bases, 8 bases remained unmatched. The CDR3 DNA follows: TGTGCCAGCCGTGGCCTAGCGGGAGGCACCTACGAGCAGTACTTC. Amino acid sequence: CASRGLAGGTYEQYF.

The table lists this clone with a few counts. The chain employs TRBV28 and TRBJ2-5; D possibly corresponds to TRBD1 (6 bases). The J call may be mistaken, given a closer DNA end match to TRBJ2-7. CDR3 length: 15 residues. CDR1 MDHEN and CDR2 SYDVKM come from the germline V gene. In DNA, the CDR3 is TGTGCCAGCAGTTCTACAGGGACCAGCTCCTACGAGCAGTACTTC. Its translation: CASSSTGTSSYEQYF.

The CDR3 nucleotides read TGTGCCACCAGCAGAGATGGGACCGGAGGTTATCAGCCCCAGCATTTT. Protein product: CATSRDGTGGYQPQHF. The gene calls are TRBV15 and TRBJ1-5; possible D gene TRBD1, 5 bases. The CDR3 is 16 amino acids. CDR1 is LNHNV and CDR2 is YYDKDF in the germline V gene (reference sequence). V lost 0 bases, J lost 5 bases, and 14 bases lay in between.

This clone was detected a few times. The chain has TRBV4-1 and TRBJ2-7, with TRBD2 identical over 11 bases. Trimming at V came to 1 base and at J to 4 bases, leaving 12 bases not matched to a gene. This CDR3 region has 18 residues. Germline assignment: CDR1 MGHRA and CDR2 YSYEKL. CDR3 amino acids: CASSQAHLTSGSGYEQYF. CDR3 in DNA: TGCGCCAGCAGCCAAGCCCACCTCACTAGCGGGAGTGGATACGAGCAGTACTTC.

The chain carries TRBV10-2 and TRBJ1-2; D is undetermined. This CDR3 comprises 13 residues. Deletions cut 2 bases from V and 8 bases from J, with 12 bases between. The germline gives CDR1 WSHSY, CDR2 SAAADI. The CDR3 bases are TGCGCCAGCAGTGAGATAGTTAATAGGGGCTACACCTTC. Its translation is CASSEIVNRGYTF.

The rearrangement joins TRBV28 to TRBJ1-6, with D possibly matching TRBD1 (5 bases). This CDR3 is 16 amino acids long. Germline assignment: CDR1 MDHEN and CDR2 SYDVKM. V was cut by 3 bases and J by 4 bases, with 13 bases left in between. CDR3 amino acids: CASSFYKTGYNSPLHF. The CDR3 DNA reads TGTGCCAGCAGTTTTTATAAAACAGGATATAATTCACCCCTCCACTTT.

At least ten counts were recorded for this clone. V gene TRBV4-2 combines with J gene TRBJ2-5; D is unclear. Between the trimmed V and J ends, which lost 0 bases and 3 bases, there was a span of 2 bases. From germline, CDR1 is LGHNA and CDR2 YNFKEQ. This CDR3 comprises 12 residues. As DNA, the CDR3 is TGTGCCAGCAGCCAAGATAAAGAGACCCAGTACTTC. Amino acids: CASSQDKETQYF.